A single sample gave rise to the 10 T cell receptor beta chains below, sequenced in a study of shared clonotypes between healthy human individuals. Only in-frame clones appear in the TCRdb table, and some are missing; sequencing was by immunoSEQ multiplex PCR. The sample yields about 2.1 million clones, approximately 94% seen once. Naive CD8 populations comprised CD45RO-negative cells positively selected for CCR7, excluding terminally differentiated effector memory CD45RA+ cells. The sample was naive CD8+ T cells from PBMCs. Source of these receptors: a man younger than 35 in good health. Some clones in this sample may be carry-over from other donors' samples.

The DNA for the CDR3 is TGTGCCAGCAGCCTCGGACTAGCGGGACAAAATGAGCAGTTCTTC. Its translation: CASSLGLAGQNEQFF. The chain joins TRBV4-2 to TRBJ2-1, with 12 bases that match TRBD2. Germline V gene sequence: CDR1 LGHNA, CDR2 YNFKEQ. This CDR3 is built from 15 residues. The ends lost 4 bases at V and 7 bases at J; junction bases unmatched: 5.

The J gene is TRBJ2-2, the V gene TRBV4-1, with D hard to call. The length of the CDR3 is 17 residues. V lost 1 base and J 0 bases, leaving 12 bases between the germline ends. Germline V lookup: CDR1 MGHRA, CDR2 YSYEKL. CDR3 sequence reads: CASSQAGGVSNTGELFF. CDR3 DNA sequence: TGCGCCAGCAGCCAAGCTGGTGGGGTCTCGAACACCGGGGAGCTGTTTTTT.

This chain joins TRBV27 and TRBJ2-3, with TRBD1 matching 7 bases. The V segment lost 1 base and the J segment 7 bases; nucleotides outside the gene matches: 14. The germline V gene encodes CDR1 MNHEY and CDR2 SMNVEV (reference sequence). The length of the CDR3 is 17 residues. DNA for the CDR3: TGTGCCAGCAGTTTATACCAAATCCCCGGGACAGAATATACGCAGTATTTT. Translated, it gives CASSLYQIPGTEYTQYF.

The chain carries TRBV7-9 and TRBJ2-7; TRBD2 agrees at 7 bases. The CDR3 has 19 amino acids. Germline values: CDR1 SEHNR, CDR2 FQNEAQ (reference sequence). Trimming cost V 1 base and J 1 base; bases outside gene matches: 16. Written as DNA, the CDR3 is TGTGCCAGCAGCTTAGTGTCGGTATCAGGGAGGGCGGCTTCCTACGAGCAGTACTTC. This sequence encodes CASSLVSVSGRAASYEQYF.

This chain joins TRBV6-5 and TRBJ2-3; no reliable D call. Trimming cost V 0 bases and J 0 bases, with 10 bases left between them. The CDR3 consists of 16 residues. Germline CDR1 and CDR2: MNHEY and SVGAGI. The CDR3 DNA is TGTGCCAGCAGTTACTCCCGGCGGACCAGCACAGATACGCAGTATTTT. This codes for CASSYSRRTSTDTQYF.

The chain couples TRBV7-9 to TRBJ2-2; 7 bases agree with TRBD1. V lost 5 bases to trimming and J lost 5 bases; unmatched junction nucleotides: 11. Germline values: CDR1 SEHNR, CDR2 FQNEAQ (reference sequence). The CDR3 runs 16 residues. CDR3 in amino acids: CASSPRGHILTGELFF. The CDR3 DNA sequence: TGTGCCAGCAGCCCGAGGGGGCATATACTGACCGGGGAGCTGTTTTTT.

The chain combines TRBV27 with TRBJ1-1; D is possibly TRBD1 (5 bases). The V gene's germline CDR1 is MNHEY and CDR2 SMNVEV (reference sequence). CDR3 length: 12 amino acids. V shed 7 bases and J shed 4 bases, with 10 bases lying between them. CDR3 in DNA: TGTGCCAGCATGGCCAGGGCCACTGAAGCTTTCTTT. Protein: CASMARATEAFF.

This clone was found once. This sequence joins TRBV4-2 and TRBJ2-5; 10 bases map to TRBD2. The CDR3 runs 15 residues. Germline-derived CDR1 and CDR2 are LGHNA and YNFKEQ. Unmatched junction bases numbered 4, after V lost 3 bases and J lost 3 bases. The CDR3 loop reads CASSQVLAGEETQYF. The CDR3 region has the DNA TGTGCCAGCAGCCAGGTCCTAGCGGGGGAAGAGACCCAGTACTTC.

The chain has TRBV6-1 and TRBJ2-7, with TRBD1 matching over 10 bases. V dropped 1 base and J dropped 2; count of bases not matched to a gene: 2. There are 15 residues in the CDR3. Germline V CDR1 and CDR2: MNHNS, SASEGT. CDR3 nucleotides: TGTGCCAGCAGTGAAGTGGGACAGGGGACCTACGAGCAGTACTTC. Translation: CASSEVGQGTYEQYF.

The rearrangement uses TRBV10-3 and TRBJ2-3; D not resolved. Germline-derived CDR1 and CDR2 are ENHRY and SYGVKD. V was shortened by 2 bases and J by 4 bases, with 13 bases between the two germline ends. The CDR3 loop spans 15 amino acids. CDR3 loop: CAISEGKIRPDTQYF. The CDR3 bases are TGTGCCATCAGTGAGGGAAAGATCCGGCCAGATACGCAGTATTTT.